This TCR beta chain stems from a study of OX40 agonist ivuxolimab in advanced cancers. About the study: The study treated patients with ivuxolimab, an agonistic anti-OX40 (CD134) antibody. Patients got intravenous ivuxolimab at 0.01 to 10 mg/kg every 2 weeks. A male proportion of just over 80% was recorded, with mean age about 60 years and range roughly 23 to 79.

Sequencing was performed with immunoSEQ multiplex PCR; in TCRdb, only in-frame clones are kept and a portion is missing. The table has about 48,000 clones, about four fifths seen once. As for this clone: What it recognizes is unknown.

The ends were cut back, 2 bases at V and 7 bases at J, with 20 bases in the middle. Germline V lookup: CDR1 LGHNA, CDR2 YSLEER. This CDR3 is built from 16 residues. Regarding the study as a whole: Some of the lowest clonal expansion was seen in partial responders at 0.1-3.0 mg/kg.

Sequencing used CD4+ or CD8+ T cells sorted from blood, obtained in a trial of the OX40 agonist ivuxolimab. This chain connects TRBV4-3 to TRBJ1-1, with D possibly TRBD1 on 6 matching bases. The TCR originated in an adult with an advanced solid tumor such as melanoma, head and neck, liver or kidney cancer. The CDR3 DNA sequence: TGCGCCAGCAGCCAAACCATCCTGGACAGCCCATATGAAGCTTTCTTT. The encoded protein is CASSQTILDSPYEAFF.